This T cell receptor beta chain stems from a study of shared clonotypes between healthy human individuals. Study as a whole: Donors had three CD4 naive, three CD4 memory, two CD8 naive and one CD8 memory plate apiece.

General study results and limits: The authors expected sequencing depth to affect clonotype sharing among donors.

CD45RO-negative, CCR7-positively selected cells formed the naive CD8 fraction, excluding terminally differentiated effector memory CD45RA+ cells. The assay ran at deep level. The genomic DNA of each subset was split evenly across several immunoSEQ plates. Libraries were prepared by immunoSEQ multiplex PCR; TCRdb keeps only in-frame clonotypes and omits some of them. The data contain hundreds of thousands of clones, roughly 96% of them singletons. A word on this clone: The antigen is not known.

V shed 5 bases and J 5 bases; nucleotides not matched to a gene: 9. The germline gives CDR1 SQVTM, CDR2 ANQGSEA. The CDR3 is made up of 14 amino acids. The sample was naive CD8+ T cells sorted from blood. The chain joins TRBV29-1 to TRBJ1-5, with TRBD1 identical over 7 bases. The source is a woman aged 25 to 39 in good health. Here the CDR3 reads CSVQGGTADQPQHF. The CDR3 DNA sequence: TGCAGCGTTCAAGGGGGGACAGCCGATCAGCCCCAGCATTTT.